This T cell receptor beta chain was sequenced during a study of T cells in women clearing cervical HPV infection. Study details: Only a few women had HLA typing results available.

Points on this clone: The read terminates 3 residues before the CDR3 end, so the remaining end is supplied by the germline J gene.

Method: immunoSEQ multiplex PCR; TCRdb's copy keeps in-frame clones and lacks some. Seen in this sample are 20,000 to 25,000 clones; the ten most common clones hold less than 3.5%. CDR1 and CDR2 (germline): SGHRS, YFSETQ. The CDR3 extends over 17 amino acids. Sequences were obtained from blood buffy coat. The chain carries TRBV5-1 and TRBJ1-2; the match to TRBD1 covers 8 bases. The source is a woman between 18 and 70 years old with a cervical HPV16 infection that either progressed to CIN3+ or cleared (not recorded which). The CDR3 bases that were read are TGCGCCAGCAGCGCCGGTGCGTCAGGGGGCATTTCCTACGAC. Amino acid sequence: CASSAGASGGISYD. The full CDR3 sequence reads CASSAGASGGISYDYTF.